The source of this TCR beta chain is a study of early T cells in non-severe SARS-CoV-2 infection (dated by TCRdb to the early 2020s). In terms of the full investigation: Bulk RNA from unsorted whole blood was used for TCR sequencing, so alpha and beta chains could not be paired. The investigation overall reported the following: VDJdb matching was skewed toward anti-spike CD8 responses and likely underestimated virus-specific expansions by missing private and CD4 specificities.

The CDR3, cysteine through phenylalanine, is 15 amino acids long. Left in the record is the CDR3 DNA by itself, 45 bases read in frame from the first base. The germline V and J ends show losses of 5 bases and 6 bases respectively, and no gene match explains 12 bases of the junction. Reading the germline V gene (reference sequence) gives CDR1 LNHDA and CDR2 SQIVND. This clonotype has a count of ten or more. It has no known antigen specificity. No quality values exist for individual bases; no much larger clone is one base distant. The study was a case-control design nested within a healthcare worker cohort in London, UK, with weekly nasopharyngeal swab PCR tests and blood sampling. Between 23 and 31 March 2020, the week of the UK lockdown, healthcare workers were enrolled and then followed up weekly for as long as 16 weeks. The library was prepared using 5' RACE. TCRdb names NextSeq 500 as the instrument used. Unique molecular identifiers were attached to individual cDNA molecules in the TCR library protocol so that sequencing error and PCR bias could be corrected. TCR alpha and beta chains were both sequenced, and the abundances of alpha and beta sequences in each sample were closely correlated with each other. As for how the authors treated the data: Decombinator V4 was used to annotate TCR sequences for V gene, J gene and CDR3. TCRs were defined as expanded if a significant change between any two time points was detected under a Poisson model with p below 0.0001. Abundances of TCRs were expressed as counts per million after normalisation to the total number of TCRs sequenced in each sample. TRAV1-2 paired with TRAJ12, TRAJ20 or TRAJ33 defined MAIT TCRs, while TRAV10 paired with TRAJ18 defined iNKT TCRs. VDJdb, accessed 1 November 2021, was searched for CMV, EBV and SARS-CoV-2 annotated TCRs, excluding TCRs annotated for multiple antigens. TCRdb reanalyzed the raw reads on its own, using fastp at Q25 for trimming and MiXCR for clone calling, and kept in-frame beta chains. Each CDR3 protein appears once, grouped with its most common genes and DNA. These V and J calls derive from TCRdb rather than the authors' analysis. The sample table contains tens of thousands of distinct CDR3 sequences; only one count was recorded for 6% to 7% of them. The ten largest clones take up approximately 2.7% of the sample.

The sequence links TRBV19 to TRBJ1-2; TRBD1 aligns with 7 central bases. The sequencing input was whole blood. This TCR was recovered from an adult who was a healthcare worker with PCR-confirmed SARS-CoV-2 infection or an uninfected control (not recorded which). CDR3 reads: CASSSAGTETHGYTF. The base sequence is TGTGCCAGTAGTTCTGCCGGGACAGAAACCCATGGCTACACCTTC.